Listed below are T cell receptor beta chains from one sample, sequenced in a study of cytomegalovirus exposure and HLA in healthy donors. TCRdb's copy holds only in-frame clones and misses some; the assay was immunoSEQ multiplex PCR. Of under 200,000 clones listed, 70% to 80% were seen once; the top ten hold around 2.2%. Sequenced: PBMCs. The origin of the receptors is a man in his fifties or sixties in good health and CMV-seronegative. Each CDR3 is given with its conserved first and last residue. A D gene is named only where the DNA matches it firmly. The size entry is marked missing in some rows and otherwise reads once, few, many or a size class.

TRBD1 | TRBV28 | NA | CASLTDRGNQPQHF
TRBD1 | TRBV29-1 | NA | CSVADRAWGEKLFF
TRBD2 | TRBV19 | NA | CASSIAPSGSSYNEQFF
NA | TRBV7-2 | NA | CASSPRSTGELFF
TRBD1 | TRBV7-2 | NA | CASSFDRGGTDTQYF
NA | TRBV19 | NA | CASSIPGVGSEAFF
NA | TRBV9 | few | CASSQRGGLYNEQFF
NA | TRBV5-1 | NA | CASSLAGGLDTQYF
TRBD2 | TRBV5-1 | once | CASSLLSLAGVYEQYF
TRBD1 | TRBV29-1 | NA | CSAEDREKLSGYTF
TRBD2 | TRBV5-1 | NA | CASSPKRGGAETQYF
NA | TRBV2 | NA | CASSETRQAANYGYTF
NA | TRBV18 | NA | CASSPDKNYGYTF
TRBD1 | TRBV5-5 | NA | CASSLTGEGNQPQHF
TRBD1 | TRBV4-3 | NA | CASSRDRGQGTEAFF
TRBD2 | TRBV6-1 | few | CASSEDTSGVSYNEQFF
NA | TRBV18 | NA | CASSPLPMGGVNTEAFF
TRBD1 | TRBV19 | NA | CASSMIGTVSNQPQHF
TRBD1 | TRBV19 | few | CASSRRRIVGTGPLWGYTF
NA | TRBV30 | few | CAWMRGTDTQYF
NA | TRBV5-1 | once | CASSGSGDYTDTQYF
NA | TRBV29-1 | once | CSVEESSETQYF
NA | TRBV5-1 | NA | CASSFFLSGANVLTF
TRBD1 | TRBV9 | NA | CASSPRTGGNSPLHF
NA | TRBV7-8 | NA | CASSIGLKDTTDTQYF
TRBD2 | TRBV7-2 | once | CASSLVSLAGEGEQFF
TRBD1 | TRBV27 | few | CASSWDRLSTDTQYF
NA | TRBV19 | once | CASSDRTTSYEQYF